This TCR beta chain derives from a study of regulatory T cells in long-lasting Graves disease. Investigators prepared the TCR beta libraries by applying iRepertoire HTBI primers and Arm-PCR of CDR3 regions. TCRdb reanalysed the multiplex PCR reads using MiXCR and keeps one entry per CDR3 protein. The table has about half a million distinct CDR3 sequences, 22% seen once. Whole-study results and caveats: It was in persistent disease that TRBV28, TRBJ1-2 and TRBJ2-5 were favored.

The CDR3 extends over 14 amino acids. Germline V CDR1 and CDR2: MNHNS, SASEGT. Trimming removed 7 bases from V and 6 bases from J, with 16 bases in between. Time point described: persistent/refractory GD, antithyroid drugs over 5 years with positive TRAb. The authors made the TCR library using RNA they extracted from PBMCs. Graves' disease diagnosis was established per American Thyroid Association guidelines. With respect to this clonotype: Its antigen is still unknown.

The specimen was peripheral blood mononuclear cells (PBMCs), collected when the disease was refractory, from a patient treated with antithyroid drugs. The TCR was taken from a female donor with Graves disease. This chain links TRBV6-1 with TRBJ1-5; a weak D match, TRBD1 (5 bases). The CDR3 DNA is TGTGCCAGCACCGCGGGGGGGGTAGGTCAGCCCCAGCATTTT. Protein sequence: CASTAGGVGQPQHF.